This is a list of T cell receptor beta chains from one sample in a study of blood T cell repertoires in COVID-19. Clones were sequenced by immunoSEQ multiplex PCR, and TCRdb holds only the in-frame ones, with some missing. This sample has under 300,000 clones, with under 90% found just once. Material: PBMCs or T cells enriched from blood (not recorded which). These receptors were obtained from a man aged 18-30 years who had recovered from COVID-19. Both conserved end residues are part of each CDR3. A D gene is named only where the DNA matches it firmly.

v_call: TRBV24-1; d_call: TRBD1; j_call: TRBJ2-1; cdr3_nt: TGTGCCACCAGTGACCCCGGACAGGGGGGTGAGCAGTTCTTC; cdr3_aa: CATSDPGQGGEQFF
v_call: TRBV6-5; d_call: TRBD1; j_call: TRBJ2-7; cdr3_nt: TGTGCCAGCAGTCTTGACAGGGGGCTCTACGAGCAGTACTTC; cdr3_aa: CASSLDRGLYEQYF
v_call: TRBV7-9; d_call: TRBD2; j_call: TRBJ2-1; cdr3_nt: TGTGCCAGCAGTAGTCGGGGGGGCACCTACAATGAGCAGTTCTTC; cdr3_aa: CASSSRGGTYNEQFF
v_call: TRBV12-5; d_call: TRBD2; j_call: TRBJ2-7; cdr3_nt: TGTGCTAGTGGTTTGGACGGGTCAGGCCGGGGGGTCGAGCAGTACTTC; cdr3_aa: CASGLDGSGRGVEQYF
v_call: TRBV2; d_call: -; j_call: TRBJ1-3; cdr3_nt: TGTGCCAGCAGTCGGACAGAAAGAAACACCATATATTTT; cdr3_aa: CASSRTERNTIYF
v_call: TRBV5-5; d_call: -; j_call: TRBJ2-7; cdr3_nt: TGTGCCAGCAGCTTCGGCGGAACCTACGAGCAGTACTTC; cdr3_aa: CASSFGGTYEQYF
v_call: TRBV30; d_call: -; j_call: TRBJ2-2; cdr3_nt: TGTGCCTGGAGTGTTAGCGGCGGGGAGCTGTTTTTT; cdr3_aa: CAWSVSGGELFF
v_call: TRBV2; d_call: TRBD2; j_call: TRBJ2-1; cdr3_nt: TGTGCCAGCAGGGTCCTTAGCGGGAGGTGGAATGAGCAGTTCTTC; cdr3_aa: CASRVLSGRWNEQFF
v_call: TRBV30; d_call: -; j_call: TRBJ1-1; cdr3_nt: TGTGCCTGGAGGCCCACGGGGGGGGGCTGGACTGAAGCTTTCTTT; cdr3_aa: CAWRPTGGGWTEAFF
v_call: TRBV6-5; d_call: TRBD2; j_call: TRBJ2-7; cdr3_nt: TGTGCCAGCAGTTACTCAAGCGGGGGCTCCTACGAGCAGTACTTC; cdr3_aa: CASSYSSGGSYEQYF
v_call: TRBV4-1; d_call: TRBD2; j_call: TRBJ2-3; cdr3_nt: TGCGCCAGCAGCCAAGGACCCGGACTAGCGGGGGGCACAGATACGCAGTATTTT; cdr3_aa: CASSQGPGLAGGTDTQYF
v_call: TRBV27; d_call: -; j_call: TRBJ1-1; cdr3_nt: TGTGCCAGCAGGGCTGGTCCCGAAGCTTTCTTT; cdr3_aa: CASRAGPEAFF
v_call: TRBV7-9; d_call: TRBD2; j_call: TRBJ2-7; cdr3_nt: TGTGCCAGCAGCTTACTAGCGGGGGGGGCTCACGAGCAGTACTTC; cdr3_aa: CASSLLAGGAHEQYF
v_call: TRBV5-6; d_call: -; j_call: TRBJ2-1; cdr3_nt: TGTGCCAGCAGCTTGCAGTTCAATGAGCAGTTCTTC; cdr3_aa: CASSLQFNEQFF
v_call: TRBV18; d_call: -; j_call: TRBJ1-4; cdr3_nt: TGTGCCAGCTCACCACTGACTGGCTCAACTAATGAAAAACTGTTTTTT; cdr3_aa: CASSPLTGSTNEKLFF
v_call: TRBV18; d_call: TRBD2; j_call: TRBJ2-2; cdr3_nt: TGTGCCGCCTCGGAGGGAGGGCCAGGCACCGGGGAGCTGTTTTTT; cdr3_aa: CAASEGGPGTGELFF
v_call: TRBV24-1; d_call: -; j_call: TRBJ2-7; cdr3_nt: TGTGCCACCAGTGATCTAGATGGTGCCCACGAGCAGTACTTC; cdr3_aa: CATSDLDGAHEQYF
v_call: TRBV5-6; d_call: -; j_call: TRBJ2-1; cdr3_nt: TGTGCCAGCAGCCATGACAATGAGCAGTTCTTC; cdr3_aa: CASSHDNEQFF